These 15 T cell receptor beta chains were sequenced from one sample in a study of blood T cells in healthy people across ages. A J-beta primer mix and a sample-barcoded 5' primer were used in a second PCR of roughly 6 to 12 cycles. In TCRdb, the 5' RACE reads were re-called with MiXCR into one record per CDR3 protein. The sample carries around 1.5 million distinct CDR3 sequences, 30% to 35% recorded once. The sequencing input was blood. The receptors derive from a woman in her thirties in good health.

This clonotype has a handful of counts. This chain links TRBV18 with TRBJ2-3; 9 bases fit TRBD1. This CDR3 region has 17 residues. With 4 bases clipped from V and 0 bases from J, the junction kept 8 bases outside the gene matches. CDR1 is KGHSH and CDR2 is LQKENI in the germline V gene. CDR3 DNA: TGTGCCAGCTCACAACAAGGGGACAGGGAGAGCACAGATACGCAGTATTTT. Translating gives CASSQQGDRESTDTQYF.

V is TRBV2 and J is TRBJ2-1, with D possibly matching TRBD1 (6 bases). The V and J ends lost 7 bases and 7 bases respectively, with 17 bases between them. Germline V gene lookup returns CDR1 SNHLY and CDR2 FYNNEI. The CDR3 is 14 amino acids. CDR3 loop: CASMGHPRRNEQFF. CDR3 DNA: TGTGCCAGCATGGGACACCCCCGAAGGAATGAGCAGTTCTTC.

This clonotype showed up just a few times. The chain is built from TRBV27 and TRBJ2-1, with TRBD2 matching over 9 bases. Germline values: CDR1 MNHEY, CDR2 SMNVEV (reference sequence). CDR3 size: 15 residues. The J segment lost 8 bases and the V segment lost 3 bases, leaving 8 bases of the junction unmatched. The CDR3 loop reads CASSFGGRARDEQFF. The CDR3, as DNA: TGTGCCAGCAGTTTCGGCGGGAGGGCCAGGGATGAGCAGTTCTTC.

This clonotype was detected a few times. CDR3 amino acids: CSARTGGAQVDTQYF. The CDR3 nucleotides are TGCAGTGCTAGAACCGGGGGGGCTCAGGTAGATACGCAGTATTTT. V and J are TRBV20-1 and TRBJ2-3; TRBD2 matches at 8 bases. The CDR3 loop spans 15 amino acids. The V and J ends lost 2 bases and 5 bases, in that order; junction bases with no gene match: 9. The germline V gene encodes CDR1 DFQATT and CDR2 SNEGSKA (reference sequence).

This clonotype was detected only a few times. J is TRBJ2-1 and V is TRBV9; the D is unclear. V was shortened by 0 bases and J by 4 bases, with 11 bases between the two germline ends. The CDR3 has 15 residues. Germline-derived CDR1 and CDR2 are SGDLS and YYNGEE. CDR3 region: CASSVGVRLYNEQFF. The CDR3 nucleotides read TGTGCCAGCAGCGTAGGAGTCAGACTTTACAATGAGCAGTTCTTC. Drawing the rest from reference TRBV9 and TRBJ2-1, the complete variable domain is DSGVTQTPKHLITATGQRVTLRCSPRSGDLSVYWYQQSLDQGLQFLIQYYNGEERAKGNILERFSAQQFPDLHSELNLSSLELGDSALYFCASSVGVRLYNEQFFGPGTRLTVL.

This clonotype was observed many times. The chain joins TRBV5-1 to TRBJ2-5; no firm D call. CDR1 is SGHRS, CDR2 YFSETQ, per germline. V lost 0 bases, J lost 2 bases, and 8 bases lay in between. CDR3 size: 14 residues. In DNA form, the CDR3 reads TGCGCCAGCAGCTTGGGGCAGGCACAAGAGACCCAGTACTTC. This sequence encodes CASSLGQAQETQYF.

This clonotype has a handful of counts. J is TRBJ2-5 and V is TRBV20-1; 9 bases line up with TRBD2. The CDR3 has 19 amino acids. V gave up 0 bases and J gave up 5 bases; unmatched junction bases: 19. Germline V gene sequence: CDR1 DFQATT, CDR2 SNEGSKA (reference sequence). This chain's CDR3 is CSARDPLTAGGPFGETQYF. CDR3 in DNA: TGCAGTGCTAGAGATCCCCTCACTGCGGGGGGGCCTTTCGGGGAGACCCAGTACTTC.

This rearrangement joins TRBV7-2 to TRBJ2-1, with TRBD2 matching over 16 bases. After removal of 1 base from V and 10 bases from J, the junction contained 4 bases not matched to a gene. Germline loops: CDR1 SGHTA, CDR2 FQGNSA. This CDR3 has 16 residues. This CDR3 reads CASSLEGTSGGAEQFF. CDR3 DNA sequence: TGTGCCAGCAGCTTAGAAGGGACTAGCGGGGGGGCAGAGCAGTTCTTC. Combining the CDR3 with reference TRBV7-2 and TRBJ2-1 gives the whole variable domain GAGVSQSPSNKVTEKGKDVELRCDPISGHTALYWYRQSLGQGLEFLIYFQGNSAPDKSGLPSDRFSAERTGGSVSTLTIQRTQQEDSAVYLCASSLEGTSGGAEQFFGPGTRLTVL.

This clonotype was seen many times. This rearrangement joins TRBV29-1 to TRBJ1-2, with D tentatively TRBD1 (5 bases). The CDR3 runs to 13 residues. V was trimmed by 5 bases and J by 4 bases, leaving 14 bases between them. Looked up from germline, CDR1 is SQVTM and CDR2 is ANQGSEA. For the CDR3, the DNA is TGCAGCGTTTCTACCGGGACGGCCTATGGCTACACCTTC. Translated, it gives CSVSTGTAYGYTF.

The chain uses TRBV12-3 or TRBV12-4 and TRBJ2-3; 7 nucleotides line up with TRBD2. The junction had 7 bases not matched to a gene; V was cut back by 3 bases and J by 4 bases. The CDR3 has 15 amino acids. The CDR3 DNA reads TGTGCCAGCAGTTTCCCGGGACTACGCGCAGATACGCAGTATTTT. It translates to CASSFPGLRADTQYF.

On this clonotype: At one end, the junction sequence differs from germline, possibly due to a read error. The V call is TRBV12-3 or TRBV12-4, the J call TRBJ2-7; D ambiguous. The CDR3 consists of 14 residues. The CDR3 loop reads CANSLDLGSYEQYF. The CDR3 nucleotides are TGTGCCAACAGTTTAGATTTGGGATCCTACGAGCAGTACTTC.

Only a few counts were recorded for this clonotype. The genes are TRBV20-1 and TRBJ1-2; possible D gene TRBD1, 5 bases. The CDR3 totals 12 residues. Germline CDR1 reads DFQATT; CDR2 reads SNEGSKA (reference sequence). The CDR3 is CRAGGLEYGYTF. The CDR3 nucleotides are TGCAGGGCTGGGGGGTTAGAGTATGGCTACACCTTC.

The rearrangement links TRBV20-1 to TRBJ2-7; 8 nucleotides match TRBD1. Germline V CDR1 and CDR2: DFQATT, SNEGSKA (reference sequence). This CDR3 spans 13 amino acids. The V segment lost 1 base and the J segment 4 bases; nucleotides outside the gene matches: 3. The CDR3 is CSARGRGLYEQYF. CDR3 nucleotides: TGCAGTGCTAGAGGCAGGGGGCTGTACGAGCAGTACTTC.

This clonotype was picked up a small number of times. The rearrangement joins TRBV4-2 to TRBJ2-2; a weak D match, TRBD2 (5 bases). This CDR3 region has 17 residues. CDR1 and CDR2 from the germline V gene are LGHNA and YNFKEQ. Trimming removed 3 bases from V and 1 base from J, with 15 bases in between. The CDR3 spells CASSQNRVGVNTGELFF. In DNA, the CDR3 is TGTGCCAGCAGCCAGAATAGGGTGGGAGTGAACACCGGGGAGCTGTTTTTT.

This clonotype has a count of ten or more. The gene calls are TRBV11-2 and TRBJ2-3; D is perhaps TRBD1 (5 bases). The germline V and J ends were trimmed by 2 bases and 5 bases, with 11 bases remaining between them. From germline, CDR1 is SGHAT and CDR2 FQNNGV. The CDR3 spans 14 residues. The CDR3 DNA reads TGTGCCAGCAGCTTAATGCCAGGGAAAGATACGCAGTATTTT. Translated: CASSLMPGKDTQYF.